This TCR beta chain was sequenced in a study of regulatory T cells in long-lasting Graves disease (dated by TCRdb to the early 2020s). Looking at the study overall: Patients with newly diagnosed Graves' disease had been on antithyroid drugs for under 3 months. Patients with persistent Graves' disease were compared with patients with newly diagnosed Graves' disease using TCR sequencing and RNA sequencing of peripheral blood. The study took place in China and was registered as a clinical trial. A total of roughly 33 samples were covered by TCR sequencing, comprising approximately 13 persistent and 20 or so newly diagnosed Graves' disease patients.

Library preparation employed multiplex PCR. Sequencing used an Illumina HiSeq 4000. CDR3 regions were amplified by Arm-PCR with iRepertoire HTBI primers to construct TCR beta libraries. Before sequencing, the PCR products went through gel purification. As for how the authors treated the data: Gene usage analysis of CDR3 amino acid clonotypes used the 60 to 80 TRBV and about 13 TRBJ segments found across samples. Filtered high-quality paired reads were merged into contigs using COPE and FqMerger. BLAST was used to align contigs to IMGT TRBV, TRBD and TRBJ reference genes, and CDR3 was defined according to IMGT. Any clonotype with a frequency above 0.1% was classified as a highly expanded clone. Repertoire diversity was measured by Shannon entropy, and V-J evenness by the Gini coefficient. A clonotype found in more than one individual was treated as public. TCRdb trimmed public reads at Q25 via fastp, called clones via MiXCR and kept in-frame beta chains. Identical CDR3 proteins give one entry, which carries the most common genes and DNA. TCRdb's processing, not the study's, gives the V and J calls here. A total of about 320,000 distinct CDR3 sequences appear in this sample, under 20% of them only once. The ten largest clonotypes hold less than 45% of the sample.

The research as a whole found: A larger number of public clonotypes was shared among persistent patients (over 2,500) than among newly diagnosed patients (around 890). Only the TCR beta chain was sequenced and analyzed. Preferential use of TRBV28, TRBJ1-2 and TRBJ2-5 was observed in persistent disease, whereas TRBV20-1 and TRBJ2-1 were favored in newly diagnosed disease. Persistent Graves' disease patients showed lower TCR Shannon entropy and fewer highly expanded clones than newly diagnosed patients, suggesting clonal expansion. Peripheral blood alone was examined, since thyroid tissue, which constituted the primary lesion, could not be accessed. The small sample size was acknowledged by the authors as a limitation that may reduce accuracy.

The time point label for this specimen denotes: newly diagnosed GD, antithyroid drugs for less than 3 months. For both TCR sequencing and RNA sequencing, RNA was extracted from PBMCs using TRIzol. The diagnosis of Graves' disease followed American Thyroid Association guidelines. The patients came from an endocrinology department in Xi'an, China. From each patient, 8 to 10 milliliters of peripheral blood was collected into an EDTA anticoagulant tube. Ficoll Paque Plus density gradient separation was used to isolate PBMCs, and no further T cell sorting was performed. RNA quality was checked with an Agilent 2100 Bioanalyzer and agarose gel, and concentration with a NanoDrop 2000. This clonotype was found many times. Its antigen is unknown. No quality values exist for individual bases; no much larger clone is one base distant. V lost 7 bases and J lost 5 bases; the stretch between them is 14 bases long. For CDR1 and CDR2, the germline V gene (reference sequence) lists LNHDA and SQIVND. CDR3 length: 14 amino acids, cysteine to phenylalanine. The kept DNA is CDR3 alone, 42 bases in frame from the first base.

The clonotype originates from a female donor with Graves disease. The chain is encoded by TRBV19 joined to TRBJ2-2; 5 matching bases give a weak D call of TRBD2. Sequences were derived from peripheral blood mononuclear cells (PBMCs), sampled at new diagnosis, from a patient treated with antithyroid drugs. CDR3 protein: CASTTRVRTGELFF. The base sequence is TGTGCCAGTACGACGCGGGTACGGACCGGGGAGCTGTTTTTT.